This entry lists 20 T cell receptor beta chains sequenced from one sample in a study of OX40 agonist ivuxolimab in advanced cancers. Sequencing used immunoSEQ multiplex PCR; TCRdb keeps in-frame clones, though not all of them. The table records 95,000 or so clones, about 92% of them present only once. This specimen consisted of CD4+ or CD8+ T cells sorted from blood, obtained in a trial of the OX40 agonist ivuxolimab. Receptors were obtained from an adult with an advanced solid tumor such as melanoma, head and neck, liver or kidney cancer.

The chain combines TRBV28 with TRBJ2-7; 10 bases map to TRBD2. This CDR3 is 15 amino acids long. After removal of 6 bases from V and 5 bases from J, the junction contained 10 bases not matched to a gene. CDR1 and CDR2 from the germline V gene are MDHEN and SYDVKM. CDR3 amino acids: CASSPPSGSLNEQYF. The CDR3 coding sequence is TGTGCCAGCAGCCCCCCTAGCGGGAGTCTGAACGAGCAGTACTTC.

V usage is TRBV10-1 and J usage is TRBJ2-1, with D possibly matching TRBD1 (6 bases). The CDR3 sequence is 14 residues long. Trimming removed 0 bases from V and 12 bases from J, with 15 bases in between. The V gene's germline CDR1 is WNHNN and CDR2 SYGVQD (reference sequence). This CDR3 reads CASSESGAGSMQFF. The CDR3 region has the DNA TGCGCCAGCAGTGAGTCGGGGGCAGGCTCGATGCAGTTCTTC.

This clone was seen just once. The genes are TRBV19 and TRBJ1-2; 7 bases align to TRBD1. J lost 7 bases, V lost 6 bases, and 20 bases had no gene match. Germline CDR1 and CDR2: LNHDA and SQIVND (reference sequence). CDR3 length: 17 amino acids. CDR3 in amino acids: CASRREGAAGTPAGYTF. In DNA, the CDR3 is TGTGCCAGTAGACGCGAGGGGGCAGCAGGCACTCCCGCTGGCTACACCTTC.

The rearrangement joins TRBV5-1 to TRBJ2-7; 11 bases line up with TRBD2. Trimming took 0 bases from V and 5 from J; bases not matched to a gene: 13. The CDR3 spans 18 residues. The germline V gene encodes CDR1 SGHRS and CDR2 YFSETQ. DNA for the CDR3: TGCGCCAGCAGCTTGGACGGGGGCTTCGGGACTAGCGGAGACGAGCAGTACTTC. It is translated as CASSLDGGFGTSGDEQYF.

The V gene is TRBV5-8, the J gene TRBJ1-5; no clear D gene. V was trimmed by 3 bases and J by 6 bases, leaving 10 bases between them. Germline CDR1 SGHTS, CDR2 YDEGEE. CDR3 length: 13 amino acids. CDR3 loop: CASSSAIGQPQHF. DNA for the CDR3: TGTGCCAGCAGCTCGGCGATCGGTCAGCCCCAGCATTTT.

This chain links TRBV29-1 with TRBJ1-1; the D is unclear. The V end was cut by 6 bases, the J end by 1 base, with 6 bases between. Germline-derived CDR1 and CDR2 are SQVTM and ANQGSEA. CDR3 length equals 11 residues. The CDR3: CSVRENTEAFF. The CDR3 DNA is TGCAGCGTACGCGAGAACACTGAAGCTTTCTTT.

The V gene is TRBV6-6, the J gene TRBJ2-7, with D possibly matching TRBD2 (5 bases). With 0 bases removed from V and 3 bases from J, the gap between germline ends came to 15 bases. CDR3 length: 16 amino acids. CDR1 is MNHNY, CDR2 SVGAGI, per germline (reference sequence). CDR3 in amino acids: CASSYSRASRGYEQYF. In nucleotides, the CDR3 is TGTGCCAGCAGTTACTCGAGGGCAAGTCGGGGCTACGAGCAGTACTTC.

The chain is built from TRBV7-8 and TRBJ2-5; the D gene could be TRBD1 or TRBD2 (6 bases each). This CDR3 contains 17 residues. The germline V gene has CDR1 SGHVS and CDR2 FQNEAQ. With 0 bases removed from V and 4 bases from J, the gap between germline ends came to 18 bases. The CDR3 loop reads CASSLAREGGWRETQYF. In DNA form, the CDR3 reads TGTGCCAGCAGCTTAGCGCGTGAGGGGGGCTGGCGAGAGACCCAGTACTTC.

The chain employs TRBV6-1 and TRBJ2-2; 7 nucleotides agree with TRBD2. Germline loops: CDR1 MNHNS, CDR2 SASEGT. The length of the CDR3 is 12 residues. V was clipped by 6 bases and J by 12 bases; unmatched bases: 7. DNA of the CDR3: TGTGCCAGCAGCGAGGGAGGGGCCCAGCTGTTTTTT. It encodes CASSEGGAQLFF.

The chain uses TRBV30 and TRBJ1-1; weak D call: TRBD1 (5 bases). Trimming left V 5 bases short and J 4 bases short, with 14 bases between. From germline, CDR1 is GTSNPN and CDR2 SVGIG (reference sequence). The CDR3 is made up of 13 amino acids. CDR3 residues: CAWDPTGGTEAFF. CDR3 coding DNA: TGTGCCTGGGACCCTACCGGGGGCACTGAAGCTTTCTTT.

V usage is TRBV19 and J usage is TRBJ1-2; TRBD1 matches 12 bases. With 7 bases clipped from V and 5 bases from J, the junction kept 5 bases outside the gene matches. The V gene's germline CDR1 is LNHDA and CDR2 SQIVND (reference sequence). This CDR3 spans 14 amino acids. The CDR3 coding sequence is TGTGCCAGTAAAGGGACAGGGGGCAGATATGGCTACACCTTC. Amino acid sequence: CASKGTGGRYGYTF.

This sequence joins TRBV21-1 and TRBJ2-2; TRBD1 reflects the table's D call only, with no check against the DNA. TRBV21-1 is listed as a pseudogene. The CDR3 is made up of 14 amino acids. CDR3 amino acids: CASSPDRVGGELFF. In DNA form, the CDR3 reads TGTGCCAGCAGCCCGGACAGGGTGGGCGGGGAGCTGTTTTTT.

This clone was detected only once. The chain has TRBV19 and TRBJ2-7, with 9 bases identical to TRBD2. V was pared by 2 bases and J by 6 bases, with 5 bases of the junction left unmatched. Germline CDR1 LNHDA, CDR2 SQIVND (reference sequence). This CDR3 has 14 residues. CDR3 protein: CASSISSGTREQYF. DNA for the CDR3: TGTGCCAGTAGTATATCTAGCGGGACTCGCGAGCAGTACTTC.

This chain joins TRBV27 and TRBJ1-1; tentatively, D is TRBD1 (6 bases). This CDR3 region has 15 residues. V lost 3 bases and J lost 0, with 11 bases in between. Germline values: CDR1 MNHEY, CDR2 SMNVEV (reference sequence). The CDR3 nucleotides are TGTGCCAGCAGTTTCCAGACAGGCATGAACACTGAAGCTTTCTTT. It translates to CASSFQTGMNTEAFF.

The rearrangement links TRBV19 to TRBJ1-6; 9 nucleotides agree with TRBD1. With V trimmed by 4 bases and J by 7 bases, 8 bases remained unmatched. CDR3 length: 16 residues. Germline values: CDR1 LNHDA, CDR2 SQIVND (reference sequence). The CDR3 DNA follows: TGTGCCAGTAGTACCCGGACAGGGGCTTGGAATTCACCCCTCCACTTT. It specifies CASSTRTGAWNSPLHF.

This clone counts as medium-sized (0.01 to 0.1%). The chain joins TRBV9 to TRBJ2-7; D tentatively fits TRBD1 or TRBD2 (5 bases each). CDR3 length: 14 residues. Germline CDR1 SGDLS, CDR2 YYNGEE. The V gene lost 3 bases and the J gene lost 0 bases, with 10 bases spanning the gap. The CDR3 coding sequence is TGTGCCAGCAGCGCCGGGGCAAGCTCCTACGAGCAGTACTTC. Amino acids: CASSAGASSYEQYF.

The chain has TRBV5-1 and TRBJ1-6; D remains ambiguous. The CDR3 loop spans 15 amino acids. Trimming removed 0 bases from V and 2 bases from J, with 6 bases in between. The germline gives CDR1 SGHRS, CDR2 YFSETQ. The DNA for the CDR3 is TGCGCCAGCAGCTTGGAGGCAGCCTATAATTCACCCCTCCACTTT. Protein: CASSLEAAYNSPLHF.

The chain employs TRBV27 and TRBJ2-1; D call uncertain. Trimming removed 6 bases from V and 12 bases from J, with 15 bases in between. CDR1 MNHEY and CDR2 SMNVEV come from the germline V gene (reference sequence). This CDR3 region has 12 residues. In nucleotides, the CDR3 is TGTGCCAGCAGATCATTGGCGGAACCGCAGTTCTTC. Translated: CASRSLAEPQFF.

Here the CDR3 DNA reads TGTGCCAGCAGTTCCGTTCTCGAGCAGTACTTC. It translates to CASSSVLEQYF. The V and J genes are TRBV6-5 and TRBJ2-7; D is unclear. Trimming cost V 4 bases and J 6 bases, with 7 bases left between them. This CDR3 comprises 11 residues. Germline assignment: CDR1 MNHEY and CDR2 SVGAGI.

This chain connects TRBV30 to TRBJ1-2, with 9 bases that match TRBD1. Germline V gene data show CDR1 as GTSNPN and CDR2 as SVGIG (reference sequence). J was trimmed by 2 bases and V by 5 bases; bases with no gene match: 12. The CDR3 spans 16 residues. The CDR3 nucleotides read TGTGCCTGGGGGGGGACAGGGAAGATCGGAAACTATGGCTACACCTTC. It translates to CAWGGTGKIGNYGYTF.